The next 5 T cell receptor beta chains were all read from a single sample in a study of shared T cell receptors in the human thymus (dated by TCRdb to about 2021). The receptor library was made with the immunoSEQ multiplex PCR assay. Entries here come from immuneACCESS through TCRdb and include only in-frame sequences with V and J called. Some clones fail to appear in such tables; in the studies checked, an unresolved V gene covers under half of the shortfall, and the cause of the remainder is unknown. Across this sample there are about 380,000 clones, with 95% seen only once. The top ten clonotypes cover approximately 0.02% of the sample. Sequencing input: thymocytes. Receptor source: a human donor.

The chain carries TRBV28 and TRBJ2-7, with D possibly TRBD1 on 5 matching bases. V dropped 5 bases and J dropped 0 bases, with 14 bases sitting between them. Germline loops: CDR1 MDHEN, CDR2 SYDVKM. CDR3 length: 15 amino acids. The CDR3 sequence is CASSPFRARSYEQYF. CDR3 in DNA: TGTGCCAGCAGTCCTTTCAGGGCCCGCTCCTACGAGCAGTACTTC.

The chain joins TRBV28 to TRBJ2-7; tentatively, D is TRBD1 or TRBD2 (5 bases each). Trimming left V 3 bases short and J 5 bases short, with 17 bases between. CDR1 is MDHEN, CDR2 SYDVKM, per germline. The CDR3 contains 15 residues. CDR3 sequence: CASSFTSVGENEQYF. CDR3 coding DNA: TGTGCCAGCAGTTTTACCTCGGTAGGGGAGAACGAGCAGTACTTC.

The CDR3 DNA follows: TGTGCCAGAAGCTTTACTCCGGGACTAGCGGTTACAGATACGCAGTATTTT. Encoded protein: CARSFTPGLAVTDTQYF. The chain combines TRBV5-3 with TRBJ2-3; 11 bases are shared with TRBD2. TRBV5-3 falls under the ORF class, with uncertain function. The CDR3 runs 17 residues. Trimming took 2 bases from V and 3 from J; bases not matched to a gene: 8.

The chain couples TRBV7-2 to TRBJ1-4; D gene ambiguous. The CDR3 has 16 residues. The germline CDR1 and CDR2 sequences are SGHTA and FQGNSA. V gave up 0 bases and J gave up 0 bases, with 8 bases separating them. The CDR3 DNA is TGTGCCAGCAGCTTAGCGTACCCGGCAACTAATGAAAAACTGTTTTTT. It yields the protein CASSLAYPATNEKLFF.

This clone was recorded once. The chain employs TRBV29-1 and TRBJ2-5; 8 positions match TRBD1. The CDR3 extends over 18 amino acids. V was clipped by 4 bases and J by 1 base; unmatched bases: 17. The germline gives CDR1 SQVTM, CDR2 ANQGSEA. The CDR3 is CSVVDGAGGEGPQETQYF. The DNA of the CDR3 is TGCAGCGTTGTAGACGGGGCAGGGGGCGAAGGGCCCCAAGAGACCCAGTACTTC.